This TCR beta chain is drawn from a study of cytotoxic CD8 clonotypes in ibrutinib-treated CLL. Study results and caveats: The study found public clonotypes uncommon, contracting or stable on treatment.

Cryopreserved PBMCs yielded approximately 2.2 micrograms of genomic DNA for TCR beta libraries. Comments on this clone: Its antigen is as yet unknown.

Only in-frame clones appear in the TCRdb table, and some are missing; sequencing was by immunoSEQ multiplex PCR. The data show 200,000 to 250,000 clones, about three quarters seen once. Trimming at V came to 4 bases and at J to 3 bases, leaving 7 bases not matched to a gene. The germline V gene encodes CDR1 KGHSH and CDR2 LQKENI. The CDR3 loop spans 15 amino acids. Here the sequenced sample was PBMCs, taken after 12 months of ibrutinib treatment. V is TRBV18 and J is TRBJ2-7; 9 bases agree with TRBD2. This sequence was found in a human donor with chronic lymphocytic leukemia. The CDR3 bases are TGTGCCAGCTCACAGTCTAGCGGGGCCTACTACGAGCAGTACTTC. Translation gives CASSQSSGAYYEQYF.